The 20 T cell receptor beta chains below come from one sample, sequenced in a study of blood T cell repertoires in COVID-19. The table came from immunoSEQ multiplex PCR; TCRdb's copy has only in-frame clones and leaves some out. Of some 300,000 clones listed, just under 90% are singletons. The sample comprised PBMCs or T cells enriched from blood (not recorded which). The source is a woman in her twenties or thirties who had recovered from COVID-19.

The CDR3 bases are TGCAGTGCTAGTTGGAGGGAGGGTTTACTACTCGGCGAGCAGTACTTC. Translation gives CSASWREGLLLGEQYF. The chain joins TRBV20-1 to TRBJ2-7; 7 nucleotides line up with TRBD2. V was clipped by 3 bases and J by 6 bases; unmatched bases: 17. CDR1 DFQATT and CDR2 SNEGSKA come from the germline V gene (reference sequence). The CDR3 consists of 16 residues.

The CDR3 coding sequence is TGCGCCAGCAGCTGGTCCGGGTCCCCTAGGATACCTAGCACAGATACGCAGTATTTT. Translation: CASSWSGSPRIPSTDTQYF. J is TRBJ2-3 and V is TRBV5-1; D unresolved. Trimming took off 3 bases at V and 0 bases at J, with 23 bases between the two ends. The CDR3 runs 19 residues. Germline lookup yields CDR1 SGHRS and CDR2 YFSETQ.

V and J are TRBV3-1 (or the pseudogene TRBV3-2) and TRBJ1-5, with D perhaps matching TRBD1 (6 bases). V lost 4 bases to trimming and J lost 11 bases, with 27 bases between them. The CDR3 sequence is 17 residues long. Germline V lookup: CDR1 LGHDT, CDR2 YNNKEL (reference sequence). CDR3 sequence: CASSRTAGPIPLGAQHF. As DNA, the CDR3 is TGTGCCAGCAGCCGGACAGCAGGCCCGATCCCCTTAGGGGCCCAGCATTTT.

CDR3 residues: CASSPGQGYNSPLHF. As DNA, the CDR3 is TGTGCCAGCAGCCCGGGACAGGGATATAATTCACCCCTCCACTTT. V is TRBV13 and J is TRBJ1-6; 9 bases agree with TRBD1. V lost 5 bases, J lost 4 bases, and 3 bases stayed unmatched. CDR1 PRHDT and CDR2 FYEKMQ come from the germline V gene (reference sequence). This CDR3 region has 15 residues.

This clone was observed a few times. The CDR3 DNA reads as TGCGCCAGCAGCCTGACCCGGGGAGATACGCAGTATTTT. This sequence encodes CASSLTRGDTQYF. The chain has TRBV4-1 and TRBJ2-3, with a weak D call TRBD2 (5 bases). The CDR3 runs 13 residues. Germline V gene data show CDR1 as MGHRA and CDR2 as YSYEKL. Deletions cut 4 bases from V and 5 bases from J, with 10 bases between.

This chain uses TRBV5-4 with TRBJ1-2, with D possibly matching TRBD1 (6 bases). The CDR3 loop spans 16 amino acids. Trimming stripped 3 bases from V and 4 bases from J, with 19 bases between. Germline V gene sequence: CDR1 SGHNT, CDR2 YYREEE (reference sequence). The CDR3 DNA sequence: TGTGCCAGCAGCTCGCAACAGGGACCCCAAATCTATGGCTACACCTTC. Encoded protein: CASSSQQGPQIYGYTF. Full variable domain (remainder filled in from reference TRBV5-4 and TRBJ1-2): ETGVTQSPTHLIKTRGQQVTLRCSSQSGHNTVSWYQQALGQGPQFIFQYYREEENGRGNFPPRFSGLQFPNYSSELNVNALELDDSALYLCASSSQQGPQIYGYTFGSGTRLTVV.

This chain joins TRBV2 and TRBJ2-1; 12 bases are shared with TRBD2. Germline V gives CDR1 SNHLY, CDR2 FYNNEI. Unmatched junction bases numbered 2, after V lost 3 bases and J lost 8 bases. The CDR3 sequence is 14 residues long. The CDR3 reads CASSERLAGDEQFF. Here the CDR3 DNA reads TGTGCCAGCAGTGAGAGACTAGCGGGAGATGAGCAGTTCTTC.

This sequence joins TRBV5-1 and TRBJ2-3; TRBD2 matches 9 bases. CDR1 is SGHRS, CDR2 YFSETQ, per germline. V shed 0 bases and J 5 bases; nucleotides not matched to a gene: 10. The CDR3 is 17 residues long. CDR3 in DNA: TGCGCCAGCAGCTTGGTCTTCGCGGGAGGGTCCGGAGATACGCAGTATTTT. It codes for CASSLVFAGGSGDTQYF.

About this clone itself: At one boundary the junction diverges from the germline segment, which might be a read error. As DNA, the CDR3 is TGTGCTAGCAGCCCCCGAGCGACAGCACAAACCGGGGAGCTGTTTTTT. As protein: CASSPRATAQTGELFF. J is TRBJ2-2 and V is TRBV7-7, with D possibly matching TRBD1 (5 bases). The CDR3 is 16 amino acids. Per germline, CDR1 SSHAT and CDR2 FNYEAQ (reference sequence).

The chain employs TRBV6-6 and TRBJ1-5, with 7 bases aligning to TRBD1. Germline V gene sequence: CDR1 MNHNY, CDR2 SVGAGI (reference sequence). V lost 2 bases to trimming and J lost 2 bases; unmatched junction nucleotides: 0. This CDR3 region has 14 residues. CDR3 nucleotides: TGTGCCAGCAGTTACACAGGGGGCAATCAGCCCCAGCATTTT. The encoded protein is CASSYTGGNQPQHF.

This sequence joins TRBV11-3 and TRBJ2-5, with TRBD2 matching over 11 bases. The CDR3 runs 16 residues. The trim removed 0 bases at V and 3 bases at J, leaving 3 bases unmatched. Germline CDR1 reads SGHNT; CDR2 reads YENEEA. The CDR3, as DNA: TGTGCCAGCAGCTTAGATGAGGGACTAGCGGAAGAGACCCAGTACTTC. This translates into CASSLDEGLAEETQYF.

The rearrangement uses TRBV29-1 and TRBJ2-7; 9 nucleotides align to TRBD1. V trimming: 6 bases; J trimming: 3 bases; junction bases outside the gene matches: 9. The CDR3 spans 14 residues. The germline V gene has CDR1 SQVTM and CDR2 ANQGSEA. The chain's CDR3 is CSVGPRDRVYEQYF. The CDR3 nucleotides are TGCAGCGTCGGTCCCCGGGACAGGGTCTACGAGCAGTACTTC.

Turning to this clone: In the same sample, other DNA sequences code for this CDR3. This rearrangement joins TRBV6-5 to TRBJ1-4; tentative D call: TRBD1 (6 bases). The CDR3 totals 15 residues. Germline CDR1 is MNHEY and CDR2 is SVGAGI. With 0 bases removed from V and 5 bases from J, the gap between germline ends came to 10 bases. The DNA of the CDR3 is TGTGCCAGCAGTTACTCGGGGACATTCAATGAAAAACTGTTTTTT. This sequence encodes CASSYSGTFNEKLFF.

This rearrangement joins TRBV6-5 to TRBJ2-7; the match to TRBD1 covers 9 bases. Per germline, CDR1 MNHEY and CDR2 SVGAGI. V lost 5 bases and J lost 4; bases outside the gene matches: 6. This CDR3 spans 14 amino acids. DNA for the CDR3: TGTGCCAGCAGTCCAGGACAGGGGAGATACGAGCAGTACTTC. It translates to CASSPGQGRYEQYF.

This sequence joins TRBV10-3 and TRBJ1-1; TRBD1 aligns across 7 bases. The CDR3 is 14 amino acids. CDR1 ENHRY and CDR2 SYGVKD come from the germline V gene. V trimming: 7 bases; J trimming: 1 base; junction bases outside the gene matches: 6. The CDR3 protein is CAINRQGSNTEAFF. For the CDR3, the DNA is TGTGCCATCAATAGACAGGGATCGAACACTGAAGCTTTCTTT.

The chain joins TRBV7-2 to TRBJ2-7; D perhaps matches TRBD2 (6 bases). The V end lost 2 bases, the J end lost 0 bases, and 17 bases lay between the germline ends. The CDR3 runs 17 residues. CDR1 and CDR2 (germline): SGHTA, FQGNSA. CDR3 in DNA: TGTGCCAGCAGCTTAATACTCGGCGGGATAGACTCCTACGAGCAGTACTTC. It encodes CASSLILGGIDSYEQYF.

This rearrangement joins TRBV12-3 or TRBV12-4 to TRBJ2-1; TRBD2 is a possible D gene (5 bases). V lost 2 bases and J 8 bases, leaving 10 bases between the germline ends. The CDR3 extends over 13 amino acids. The CDR3 DNA sequence: TGTGCCAGCAGTTTACGGCGGGTCCATGAGCAGTTCTTC. It encodes CASSLRRVHEQFF.

J is TRBJ2-2 and V is TRBV21-1; the D call in the table, TRBD1, was not verified against the DNA. TRBV21-1 has pseudogene status. The CDR3 spans 17 residues. The CDR3: CASSLTGQAANTGELFF. The CDR3, as DNA: TGTGCCAGCAGCCTTACGGGACAGGCAGCGAACACCGGGGAGCTGTTTTTT.

This chain joins TRBV3-1 (or the pseudogene TRBV3-2) and TRBJ1-1, with 10 nucleotides matching TRBD1. The germline V gene has CDR1 LGHDT and CDR2 YNNKEL (reference sequence). The CDR3 sequence is 16 residues long. V lost 1 base to trimming and J lost 10 bases; unmatched junction nucleotides: 12. The CDR3 DNA sequence: TGTGCCAGCAGCCAAGGGGACAGGGGTGGCCTTTATGGAGCTTTCTTT. Translation gives CASSQGDRGGLYGAFF.

The chain joins TRBV19 to TRBJ1-6; 8 bases are a match to TRBD1. Per germline, CDR1 LNHDA and CDR2 SQIVND (reference sequence). The V gene end was trimmed by 7 bases and the J gene end by 7 bases; junction bases not matched to a gene: 12. The CDR3 spans 16 residues. CDR3 sequence: CASTPRGQAKNSPLHF. The CDR3 coding sequence is TGTGCCAGTACCCCCCGGGGACAGGCTAAGAATTCACCCCTCCACTTT.